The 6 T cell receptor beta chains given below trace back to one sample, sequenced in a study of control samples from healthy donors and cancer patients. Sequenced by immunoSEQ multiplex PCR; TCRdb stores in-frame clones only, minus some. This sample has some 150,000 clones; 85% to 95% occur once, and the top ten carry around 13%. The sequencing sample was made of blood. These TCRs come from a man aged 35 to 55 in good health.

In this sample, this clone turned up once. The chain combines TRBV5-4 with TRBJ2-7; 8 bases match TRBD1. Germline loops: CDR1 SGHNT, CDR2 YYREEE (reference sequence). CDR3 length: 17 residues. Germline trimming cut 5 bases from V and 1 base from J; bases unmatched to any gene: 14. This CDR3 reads CASSRGGTGWGSYEQYF. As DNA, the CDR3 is TGTGCCAGCAGTCGTGGGGGGACAGGATGGGGATCCTACGAGCAGTACTTC.

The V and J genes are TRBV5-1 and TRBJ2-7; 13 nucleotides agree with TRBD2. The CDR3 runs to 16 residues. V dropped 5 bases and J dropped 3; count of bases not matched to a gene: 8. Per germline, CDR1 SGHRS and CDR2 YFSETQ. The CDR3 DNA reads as TGCGCCAGCAGTTCTTATGGGACTAGCGGGATCTACGAGCAGTACTTC. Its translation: CASSSYGTSGIYEQYF.

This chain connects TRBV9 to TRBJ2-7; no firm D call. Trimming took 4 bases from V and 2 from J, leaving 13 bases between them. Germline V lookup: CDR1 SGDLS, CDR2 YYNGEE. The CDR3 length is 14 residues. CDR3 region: CASSPSGQTYEQYF. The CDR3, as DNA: TGTGCCAGCAGCCCCTCGGGCCAGACCTACGAGCAGTACTTC. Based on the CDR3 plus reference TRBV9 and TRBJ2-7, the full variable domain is DSGVTQTPKHLITATGQRVTLRCSPRSGDLSVYWYQQSLDQGLQFLIQYYNGEERAKGNILERFSAQQFPDLHSELNLSSLELGDSALYFCASSPSGQTYEQYFGPGTRLTVT.

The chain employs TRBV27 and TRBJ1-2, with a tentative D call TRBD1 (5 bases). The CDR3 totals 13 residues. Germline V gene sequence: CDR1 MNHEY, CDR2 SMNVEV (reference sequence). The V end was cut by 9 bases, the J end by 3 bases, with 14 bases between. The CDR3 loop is CASAPGGYYGYTF. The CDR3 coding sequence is TGTGCCAGTGCACCGGGGGGTTACTATGGCTACACCTTC.

The CDR3 reads CASSHGVDYGYTF. The DNA for the CDR3 is TGTGCCAGCTCACACGGGGTTGACTATGGCTACACCTTC. The gene calls are TRBV18 and TRBJ1-2; D is ambiguous. The CDR3 extends over 13 amino acids. V was shortened by 4 bases and J by 3 bases, with 9 bases between the two germline ends. Germline lookup yields CDR1 KGHSH and CDR2 LQKENI.

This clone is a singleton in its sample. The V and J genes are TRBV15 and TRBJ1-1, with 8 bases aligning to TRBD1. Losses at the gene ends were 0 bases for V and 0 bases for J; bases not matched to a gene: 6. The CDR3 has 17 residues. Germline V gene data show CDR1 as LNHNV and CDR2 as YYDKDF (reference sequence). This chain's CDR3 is CATSRDRAGGLNTEAFF. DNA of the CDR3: TGTGCCACCAGCAGAGATCGGGCAGGGGGCCTGAACACTGAAGCTTTCTTT.